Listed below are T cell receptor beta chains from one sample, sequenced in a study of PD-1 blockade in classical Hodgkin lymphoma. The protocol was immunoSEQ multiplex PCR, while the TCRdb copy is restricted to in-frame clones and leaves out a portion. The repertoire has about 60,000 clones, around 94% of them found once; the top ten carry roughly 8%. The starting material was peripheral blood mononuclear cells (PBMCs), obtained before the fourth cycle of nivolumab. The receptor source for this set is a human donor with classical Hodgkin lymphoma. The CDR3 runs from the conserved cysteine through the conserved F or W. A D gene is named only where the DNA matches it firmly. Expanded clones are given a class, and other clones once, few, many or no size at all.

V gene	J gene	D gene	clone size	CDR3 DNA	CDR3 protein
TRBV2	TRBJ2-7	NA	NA	TGTGCCAGCAGTGAGTGGGGGCCCTCCTACGAGCAGTACTTC	CASSEWGPSYEQYF
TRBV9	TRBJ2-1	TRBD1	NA	TGTGCCAGCAGCGTCGGGACAGGGATGGACAATGAGCAGTTCTTC	CASSVGTGMDNEQFF
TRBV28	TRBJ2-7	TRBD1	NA	TGTGCCAGCAGGGACCGGGACAGGGGTAACGAGCAGTACTTC	CASRDRDRGNEQYF
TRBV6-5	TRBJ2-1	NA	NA	TGTGCCAGCAGTTACCGCCAGGACTACAATGAGCAGTTCTTC	CASSYRQDYNEQFF
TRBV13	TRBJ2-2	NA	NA	TGTGCCAGCAGCTTACCTAGAACGACTACCGGGGAGCTGTTTTTT	CASSLPRTTTGELFF
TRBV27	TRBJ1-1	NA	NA	TGTGCCAGCAGTTTATCCGGGGGGCACGGAGCTTTCTTT	CASSLSGGHGAFF
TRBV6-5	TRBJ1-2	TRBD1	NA	TGTGCCAGCAGTTACTCGATCGGGACAGACTATGGCTACACCTTC	CASSYSIGTDYGYTF
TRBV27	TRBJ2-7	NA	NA	TGTGCCAGCAGTTTCTGGGGCTCGGAGCAGTACTTC	CASSFWGSEQYF
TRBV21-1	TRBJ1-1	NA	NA	TGTGCCAGCAGCAAGTGCTACACAATTCGCACTGAAGCTTTCTTT	CASSKCYTIRTEAFF
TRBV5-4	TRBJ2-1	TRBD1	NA	TGTGCCAGCAGCTTGGGACAGGGTCTTTCAATCTACAATGAGCAGTTCTTC	CASSLGQGLSIYNEQFF
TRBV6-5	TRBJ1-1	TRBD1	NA	TGTGCCAGCAGCACAGGGGGCGTAAACACTGAAGCTTTCTTT	CASSTGGVNTEAFF
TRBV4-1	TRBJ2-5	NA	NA	TGCGCCAGCAGCCAAGCCGAGGCGGAGACCCAGTACTTC	CASSQAEAETQYF
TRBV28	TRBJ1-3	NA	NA	TGTGCCAGCAGTTTATGGGGGACCGGAAACACCATATATTTT	CASSLWGTGNTIYF
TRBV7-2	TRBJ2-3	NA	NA	TGTGCCAGCAGCACATACCAGGCACCACTGGATACGCAGTATTTT	CASSTYQAPLDTQYF
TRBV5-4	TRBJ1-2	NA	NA	TGTGCCAGCAGCCAACCATTATTCGACGGCTACACCTTC	CASSQPLFDGYTF
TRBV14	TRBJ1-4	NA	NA	TGTGCCAGCAGCCCCCGACAGTCAACTAATGAAAAACTGTTTTTT	CASSPRQSTNEKLFF
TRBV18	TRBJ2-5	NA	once	TGTGCCAGCTCACCACCGCATTGGGGTAATCAAGAGACCCAGTACTTC	CASSPPHWGNQETQYF
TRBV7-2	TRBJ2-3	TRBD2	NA	TGTGCCAGCAGCTCCCGGGAGGCAGATACGCAGTATTTT	CASSSREADTQYF
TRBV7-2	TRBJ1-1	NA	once	TGTGCCAGCAGCGTCACCGGGAGAATGAACACTGAAGCTTTCTTT	CASSVTGRMNTEAFF
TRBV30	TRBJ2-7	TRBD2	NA	TGTGCCTGGACAAGGGACGCGGGAGATGACGAGCAGTACTTC	CAWTRDAGDDEQYF
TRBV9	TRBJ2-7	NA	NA	TGTGCCAGCAGCCCGCCCACTAGTAGCTACGAGCAGTACTTC	CASSPPTSSYEQYF
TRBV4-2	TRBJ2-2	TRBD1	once	TGTGCCAGCAGCCCCGGGACAGAGAACACCGGGGAGCTGTTTTTT	CASSPGTENTGELFF
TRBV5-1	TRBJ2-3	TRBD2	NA	TGCGCCAGCAGCAACCGGGACTACCCCACAGATACGCAGTATTTT	CASSNRDYPTDTQYF
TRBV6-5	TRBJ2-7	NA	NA	TGTGCCAGCAGTTACTCCTCCGGTAACTACGAGCAGTACTTC	CASSYSSGNYEQYF
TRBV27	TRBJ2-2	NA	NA	TGTGCCAGCAGTTTAACTGACCCCACCGGGGAGCTGTTTTTT	CASSLTDPTGELFF
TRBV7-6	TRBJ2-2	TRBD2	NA	TGTGCCAGCAGCTTAGAGGCGGGGGGGCCCCTCGCGAACACCGGGGAGCTGTTTTTT	CASSLEAGGPLANTGELFF
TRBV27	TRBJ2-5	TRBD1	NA	TGTGCCAGCAGTTCCCCCATCGGACAGGGGCGGGAGACCCAGTACTTC	CASSSPIGQGRETQYF
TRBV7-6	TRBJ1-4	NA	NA	TGTGCCAGCAGCTTAGCGCTTTTCGAAAAACTGTTTTTT	CASSLALFEKLFF
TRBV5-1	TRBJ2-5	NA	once	TGCGCCAGCAGCCCCCGACTAAACGAAGGGACCCAGTACTTC	CASSPRLNEGTQYF
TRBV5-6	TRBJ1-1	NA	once	TGTGCCAGCAGCCACTCCCAGTTGGAGGCTTTCTTT	CASSHSQLEAFF
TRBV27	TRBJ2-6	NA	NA	TGTGCCAGCAGCCCGATCTCTGGGGCCAACGTCCTGACTTTC	CASSPISGANVLTF
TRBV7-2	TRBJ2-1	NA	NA	TGTGCCAGCAGTCAGGGGCGGGAACATGAGCAGTTCTTC	CASSQGREHEQFF
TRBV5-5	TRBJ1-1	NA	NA	TGTGCCAGCAGCCTCCGACCCGGGACAGAAGCTTTCTTT	CASSLRPGTEAFF
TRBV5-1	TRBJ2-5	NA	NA	TGCGCCAGCAGCTTGGTTCCGGGCCAAGAGACCCAGTACTTC	CASSLVPGQETQYF
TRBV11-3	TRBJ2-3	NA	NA	TGTGCCAGCAGCCTATTAGGGGATACGCAGTATTTT	CASSLLGDTQYF
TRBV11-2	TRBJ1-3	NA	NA	TGTGCCAGCAGCCCCCTAGAGAACACCATATATTTT	CASSPLENTIYF
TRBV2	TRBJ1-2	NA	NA	TGTGCCAGCAGTGAGGTCAGTCAAGGATATGGCTACACCTTC	CASSEVSQGYGYTF
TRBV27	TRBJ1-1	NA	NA	TGTGCCAGCAGTTTATTTCCGGGGGGCCTTAACACTGAAGCTTTCTTT	CASSLFPGGLNTEAFF
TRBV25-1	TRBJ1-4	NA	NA	TGTGCCAGCAGTGAAGGGGGCGAAAAACTGTTTTTT	CASSEGGEKLFF